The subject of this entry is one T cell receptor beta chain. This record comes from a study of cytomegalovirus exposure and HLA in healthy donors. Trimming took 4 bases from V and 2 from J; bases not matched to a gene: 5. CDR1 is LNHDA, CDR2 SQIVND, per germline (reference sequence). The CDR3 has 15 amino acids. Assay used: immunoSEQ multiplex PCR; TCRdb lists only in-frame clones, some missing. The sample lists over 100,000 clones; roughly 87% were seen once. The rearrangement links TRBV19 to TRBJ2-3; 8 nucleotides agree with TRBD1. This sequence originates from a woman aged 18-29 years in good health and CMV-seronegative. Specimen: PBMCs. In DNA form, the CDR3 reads TGTGCCAGTAGTAGATGGACAGGGAACACAGATACGCAGTATTTT. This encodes CASSRWTGNTDTQYF.